These 7 T cell receptor beta chains share one sample of origin, sequenced in a study of long-term antiretroviral therapy in people with HIV. Version v3.0 of the immunoSEQ assay was performed at survey level. The protocol was immunoSEQ multiplex PCR, while the TCRdb copy is restricted to in-frame clones and leaves out a portion. This table has fewer than 45,000 clones, 90% to 95% appearing once. This specimen was unsorted PBMCs, taken 3.7 years after starting antiretroviral therapy. The receptors originated from a woman between 45 and 65 years old with HIV.

The rearrangement links TRBV6-5 to TRBJ2-5; a weak D match, TRBD1 (6 bases). CDR3 length: 15 amino acids. Germline loops: CDR1 MNHEY, CDR2 SVGAGI. V shed 7 bases and J shed 4 bases, with 19 bases lying between them. CDR3 sequence reads: CASIDTARGRETQYF. CDR3 nucleotide sequence: TGTGCCAGCATCGATACAGCCAGGGGAAGAGAGACCCAGTACTTC.

This sequence joins TRBV6-4 and TRBJ2-2, with 9 bases matching TRBD1. This CDR3 region has 15 residues. Trimming took 6 bases from V and 2 from J; bases not matched to a gene: 4. Germline V gives CDR1 MRHNA, CDR2 SNTAGT. The CDR3 region has the DNA TGTGCCAGCAGCCCGGGACAGGGTAACACCGGGGAGCTGTTTTTT. Amino acid sequence: CASSPGQGNTGELFF.

Here the CDR3 DNA reads TGCGCCAGCAGCCAAGACCGGAGCATCGACACCGGGGAGCTGTTTTTT. Translating it yields CASSQDRSIDTGELFF. This rearrangement joins TRBV4-1 to TRBJ2-2; no clear D gene. V was trimmed by 0 bases and J by 3 bases, leaving 11 bases between them. The CDR3 has 16 amino acids. Germline V lookup: CDR1 MGHRA, CDR2 YSYEKL.

This chain connects TRBV6-5 to TRBJ2-7; tentatively, D is TRBD2 (5 bases). V lost 5 bases and J 0 bases, leaving 11 bases between the germline ends. Per the germline V gene, CDR1 is MNHEY and CDR2 is SVGAGI. The CDR3 has 14 residues. This chain's CDR3 is CASSPLGNSYEQYF. The CDR3 bases are TGTGCCAGCAGTCCCCTCGGGAACTCCTACGAGCAGTACTTC.

V and J are TRBV5-1 and TRBJ2-1; TRBD1 matches 8 bases. Looked up from germline, CDR1 is SGHRS and CDR2 is YFSETQ. J was trimmed by 4 bases and V by 4 bases; bases with no gene match: 7. This CDR3 comprises 15 residues. CDR3 protein: CASSLLQGAYNEQFF. The CDR3 region has the DNA TGCGCCAGCAGCCTGCTCCAGGGGGCTTACAATGAGCAGTTCTTC.

V is TRBV30 and J is TRBJ1-6, with 7 bases lining up with TRBD1. Germline V CDR1 and CDR2: GTSNPN, SVGIG (reference sequence). This CDR3 has 12 residues. Unmatched junction bases numbered 7, after V lost 3 bases and J lost 14 bases. Here the CDR3 DNA reads TGTGCCTGGAGGGGACCCCAGGGGGCCCTCCACTTT. It encodes CAWRGPQGALHF.

This clone appeared a single time. The V call is TRBV7-8, the J call TRBJ1-5; tentative D call: TRBD1 (5 bases). V was pared by 2 bases and J by 11 bases, with 19 bases between. This CDR3 is 15 amino acids long. Germline assignment: CDR1 SGHVS and CDR2 FQNEAQ. The CDR3 protein is CASSLFSQGYPTQHF. DNA of the CDR3: TGTGCCAGCAGCTTATTCTCCCAGGGTTATCCGACCCAGCATTTT.